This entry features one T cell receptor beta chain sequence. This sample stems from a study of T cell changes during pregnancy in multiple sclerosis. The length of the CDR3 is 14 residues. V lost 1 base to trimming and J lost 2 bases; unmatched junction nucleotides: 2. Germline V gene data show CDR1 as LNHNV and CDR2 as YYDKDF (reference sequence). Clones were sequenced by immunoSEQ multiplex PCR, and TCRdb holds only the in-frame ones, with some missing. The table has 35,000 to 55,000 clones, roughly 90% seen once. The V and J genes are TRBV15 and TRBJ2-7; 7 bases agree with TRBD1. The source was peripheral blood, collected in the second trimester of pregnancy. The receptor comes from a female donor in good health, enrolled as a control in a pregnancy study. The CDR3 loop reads CATSRGDSTYEQYF. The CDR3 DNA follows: TGTGCCACCAGCAGAGGGGACAGCACCTACGAGCAGTACTTC.